The source of this TCR beta chain is a study of blood T cells in healthy people across ages. Primers used in a second PCR of roughly 7 to 12 cycles were a sample-barcoded 5' primer and a J-beta primer mix. A single record per CDR3 protein comes from TCRdb applying MiXCR to the 5' RACE reads. The sample holds 1.5 million to 2 million distinct CDR3 sequences, around 42% seen once. This clonotype was recorded a few times. CDR3 size: 15 residues. V lost 0 bases to trimming and J lost 0 bases, with 12 bases between them. Per the germline V gene, CDR1 is DFQATT and CDR2 is SNEGSKA (reference sequence). The sequenced sample consisted of blood. The rearrangement links TRBV20-1 to TRBJ2-7; D gene uncertain. The receptor was isolated from a human donor in good health. The CDR3 DNA reads TGCAGTGCTAGAGATGGGTTGCCGAGCTCCTACGAGCAGTACTTC. It yields the protein CSARDGLPSSYEQYF.